These 11 T cell receptor beta chains were all obtained from the same sample, sequenced in a study of blood T cell repertoires in COVID-19. Sequencing used immunoSEQ multiplex PCR; TCRdb keeps in-frame clones, though not all of them. The data contain about 340,000 clones, around 85% of them singletons. Sequencing was carried out using PBMCs or T cells enriched from blood (not recorded which). These TCRs come from a middle-aged woman with acute COVID-19.

The rearrangement uses TRBV27 and TRBJ2-4, with D possibly matching TRBD2 (7 bases). The CDR3 consists of 19 residues. In germline, CDR1 is MNHEY, CDR2 SMNVEV (reference sequence). Deletions cut 5 bases from V and 3 bases from J, with 26 bases between. The CDR3 nucleotides read TGTGCCAGCAGTATCCGCATCGGGGCGGGGGCTTATGGCAAAAACATTCAGTACTTC. Translation gives CASSIRIGAGAYGKNIQYF.

The rearrangement uses TRBV21-1 and TRBJ1-6; the table's D call, TRBD1, has no DNA check behind it. TRBV21-1 is termed a pseudogene. The CDR3 runs 19 residues. The CDR3 nucleotides read TGTGCCAGCAGCATGATAACCCGGACAGATTGGTTGTCTGTATCACCCCTCCACTTT. Translating gives CASSMITRTDWLSVSPLHF.

This chain uses TRBV6-2 or TRBV6-3 with TRBJ2-7; 8 bases fit TRBD2. V lost 4 bases to trimming and J lost 6 bases; unmatched junction nucleotides: 14. Germline V gene sequence: CDR1 MNHEY, CDR2 SVGEGT. The CDR3 has 16 amino acids. This CDR3 is CASSLVPTGTRSEQYF. In DNA form, the CDR3 reads TGTGCCAGCAGTTTAGTCCCAACCGGGACTAGAAGCGAGCAGTACTTC.

The CDR3 coding sequence is TGCGCCAGCAGCCAAGATCTGACAGGGCGGTCTTATGGCTACACCTTC. Encoded protein: CASSQDLTGRSYGYTF. The genes are TRBV4-3 and TRBJ1-2; 7 bases line up with TRBD1. Germline CDR1 and CDR2: LGHNA and YSLEER. J gave up 5 bases and V 0 bases, and 9 bases lay outside the gene matches. This CDR3 has 16 residues.

In DNA, the CDR3 is TGTGCCAGCAGCTCGACCCCACGGGCCGGGGAGCTGTTTTTT. It yields the protein CASSSTPRAGELFF. V gene TRBV7-3 combines with J gene TRBJ2-2; D gene uncertain. The CDR3 loop spans 14 amino acids. Germline loops: CDR1 SGHTA, CDR2 FQGTGA. V lost 4 bases and J 6 bases, leaving 12 bases between the germline ends.

This clone was seen once. The V gene is TRBV6-2 or TRBV6-3, the J gene TRBJ1-5; D is unclear. The CDR3 length is 15 residues. CDR1 is MNHEY, CDR2 SVGEGT, per germline. V gave up 5 bases and J gave up 5 bases, with 16 bases separating them. The CDR3 loop reads CASSTRRGRDQPQHF. The CDR3 DNA reads TGTGCCAGCAGTACCCGCCGAGGGCGGGATCAGCCCCAGCATTTT.

The chain employs TRBV6-6 and TRBJ2-2; D possibly corresponds to TRBD2 (5 bases). Germline lookup yields CDR1 MNHNY and CDR2 SVGAGI (reference sequence). Trimming shortened V by 0 bases and J by 1 base, and 6 bases separated the two germline ends. This CDR3 is 15 amino acids long. As DNA, the CDR3 is TGTGCCAGCAGTTACTCTCGGGGGAACACCGGGGAGCTGTTTTTT. Translating it yields CASSYSRGNTGELFF.

A few counts support this clone. The rearrangement joins TRBV7-6 to TRBJ2-1; D might be TRBD2 (6 bases). This CDR3 spans 15 amino acids. V lost 4 bases, J lost 9 bases, and 19 bases lay in between. Germline lookup yields CDR1 SGHVS and CDR2 FNYEAQ. The CDR3: CASSSLGSGVGEQFF. CDR3 DNA: TGTGCCAGCAGCTCACTAGGGTCGGGGGTTGGTGAGCAGTTCTTC.

The CDR3 loop is CASSLGQATEAFF. CDR3 in DNA: TGCGCCAGCAGCTTGGGTCAAGCAACTGAAGCTTTCTTT. V gene TRBV5-1 combines with J gene TRBJ1-1, with D hard to call. The CDR3 sequence is 13 residues long. The ends were cut back, 0 bases at V and 5 bases at J, with 8 bases in the middle. Germline values: CDR1 SGHRS, CDR2 YFSETQ.

The chain couples TRBV29-1 to TRBJ1-2, with D unclear. The CDR3 loop spans 14 amino acids. CDR1 is SQVTM and CDR2 is ANQGSEA in the germline V gene. V shed 5 bases and J shed 1 base, with 14 bases lying between them. This CDR3 reads CSVSPTAGNYGYTF. The CDR3 bases are TGCAGCGTTTCCCCGACCGCGGGTAACTATGGCTACACCTTC.

The chain combines TRBV7-2 with TRBJ1-2; no reliable D call. This CDR3 is built from 13 residues. The germline V gene has CDR1 SGHTA and CDR2 FQGNSA. V shed 5 bases and J shed 3 bases, with 10 bases lying between them. DNA of the CDR3: TGTGCCAGCAGCCCGTACGGAGACTATGGCTACACCTTC. Its protein product is CASSPYGDYGYTF.